Here is one T cell receptor beta chain with its context. This clone appeared a few times. There is no known antigen for this receptor. Per-base qualities were not stored, and no clone one base away is much larger. CDR1 is given as MDHEN and CDR2 as SYDVKM, both from the germline V gene. The CDR3 spans 14 residues, from the cysteine through the phenylalanine. The only DNA kept is the CDR3, 42 bases in frame from the first base. A distance of 8 bases separates the germline ends of V and J, which lose 0 bases and 3 bases respectively. These data originate in a study of T cell changes during pregnancy in multiple sclerosis (dated by TCRdb to between 2018 and 2020). At the level of the whole study: The study looked at changes in the T cell repertoire across pregnancy in women with multiple sclerosis.

Receptor libraries were prepared by the immunoSEQ multiplex PCR assay. TCRdb took this table from immuneACCESS and kept in-frame rearrangements with V and J called. Such tables lack part of the clones; where checked against another copy, unresolved V genes explain under half of the gap, and the rest is unexplained. The sample profile shows around 60,000 clones; roughly 95% of them were found once. The top ten hold less than 0.45% of the sample. The clonotype comes from a female donor with multiple sclerosis, enrolled in a pregnancy study. Sequenced here: CD4+ T cells from peripheral blood mononuclear cells, sampled before pregnancy. The chain is made from TRBV28 and TRBJ1-1; no D gene call is confident. The DNA sequence is as follows: TGTGCCAGCAGTTTATGGTGGGGAGACACTGAAGCTTTCTTT. Translated, it gives CASSLWWGDTEAFF.